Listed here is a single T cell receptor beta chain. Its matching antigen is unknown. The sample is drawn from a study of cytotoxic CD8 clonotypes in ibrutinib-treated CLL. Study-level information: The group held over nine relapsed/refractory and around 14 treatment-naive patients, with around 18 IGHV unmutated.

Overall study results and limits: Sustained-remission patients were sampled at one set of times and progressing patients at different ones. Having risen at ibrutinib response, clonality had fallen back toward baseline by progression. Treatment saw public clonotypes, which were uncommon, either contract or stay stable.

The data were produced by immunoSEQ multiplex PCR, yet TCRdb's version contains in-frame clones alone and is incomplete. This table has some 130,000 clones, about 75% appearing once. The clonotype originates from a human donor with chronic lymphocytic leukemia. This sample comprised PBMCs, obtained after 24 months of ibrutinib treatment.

The CDR3 region has the DNA TGTGCCAGCGGGTACAGTGGCGGTGAAAAACTGTTTTTT. Its translation is CASGYSGGEKLFF. The chain employs TRBV7-6 and TRBJ1-4; no clear D gene. The CDR3 spans 13 residues. Trimming cost V 8 bases and J 7 bases, with 14 bases left between them. Germline values: CDR1 SGHVS, CDR2 FNYEAQ.